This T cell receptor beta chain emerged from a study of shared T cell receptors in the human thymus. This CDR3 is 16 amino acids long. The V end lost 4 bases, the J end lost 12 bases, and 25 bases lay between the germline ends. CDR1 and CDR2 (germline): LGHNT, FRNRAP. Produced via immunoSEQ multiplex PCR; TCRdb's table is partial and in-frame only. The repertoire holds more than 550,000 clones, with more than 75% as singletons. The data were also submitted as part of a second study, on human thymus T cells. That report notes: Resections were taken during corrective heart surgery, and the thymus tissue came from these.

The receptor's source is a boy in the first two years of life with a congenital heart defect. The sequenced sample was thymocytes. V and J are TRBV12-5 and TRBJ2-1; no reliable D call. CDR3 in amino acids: CASGWLYWPARFGQFF. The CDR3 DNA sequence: TGTGCTAGTGGTTGGCTATATTGGCCAGCGAGGTTTGGGCAGTTCTTC.